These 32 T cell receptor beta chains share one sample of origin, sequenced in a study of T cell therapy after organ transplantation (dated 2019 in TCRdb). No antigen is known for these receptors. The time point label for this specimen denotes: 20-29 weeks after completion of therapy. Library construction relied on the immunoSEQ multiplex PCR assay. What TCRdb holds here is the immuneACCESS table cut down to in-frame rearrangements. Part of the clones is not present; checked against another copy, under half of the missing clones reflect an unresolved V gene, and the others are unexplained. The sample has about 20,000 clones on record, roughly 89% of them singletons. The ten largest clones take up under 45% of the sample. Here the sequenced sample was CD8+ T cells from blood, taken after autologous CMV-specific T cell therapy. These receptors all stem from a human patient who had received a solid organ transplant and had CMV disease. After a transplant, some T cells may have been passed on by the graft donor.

For the CDR3, the DNA is TGCGCCAGCAGCTGGACTGACATGGGCTCCTACGAGCAGTACTTC. Its protein product is CASSWTDMGSYEQYF. This chain links TRBV5-1 with TRBJ2-7; a weak D match, TRBD2 (5 bases). CDR1 is SGHRS and CDR2 is YFSETQ in the germline V gene. The V end lost 3 bases, the J end lost 0 bases, and 13 bases lay between the germline ends. This CDR3 is 15 amino acids long.

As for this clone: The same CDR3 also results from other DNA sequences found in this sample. CDR3 nucleotide sequence: TGTGCCAGCAGTTCTGACAGCTACAATGAGCAGTTCTTC. It encodes CASSSDSYNEQFF. V and J are TRBV6-5 and TRBJ2-1; perhaps TRBD1 as D (5 bases). The CDR3 totals 13 residues. The ends were cut back, 4 bases at V and 3 bases at J, with 7 bases in the middle. The germline V gene has CDR1 MNHEY and CDR2 SVGAGI.

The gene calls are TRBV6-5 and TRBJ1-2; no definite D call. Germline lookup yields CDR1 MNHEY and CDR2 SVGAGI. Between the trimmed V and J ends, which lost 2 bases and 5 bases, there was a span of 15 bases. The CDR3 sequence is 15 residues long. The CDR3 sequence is CASSYTPPVQYGYTF. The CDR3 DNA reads TGTGCCAGCAGTTACACACCCCCTGTACAATATGGCTACACCTTC.

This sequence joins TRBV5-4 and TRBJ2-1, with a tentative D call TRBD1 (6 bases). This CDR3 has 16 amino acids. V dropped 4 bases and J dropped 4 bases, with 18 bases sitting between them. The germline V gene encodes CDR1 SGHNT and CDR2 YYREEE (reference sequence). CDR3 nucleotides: TGTGCCAGCAGCCCCGAATATGAGGGGGATTACAATGAGCAGTTCTTC. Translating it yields CASSPEYEGDYNEQFF.

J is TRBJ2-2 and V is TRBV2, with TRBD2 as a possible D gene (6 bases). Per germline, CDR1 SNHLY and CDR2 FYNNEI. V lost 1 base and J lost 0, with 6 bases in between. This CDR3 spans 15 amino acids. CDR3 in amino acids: CASSEGGANTGELFF. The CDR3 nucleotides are TGTGCCAGCAGTGAAGGGGGGGCGAACACCGGGGAGCTGTTTTTT.

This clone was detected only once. The CDR3 DNA reads TGTGCCAGCAGTTCAACTAGCGGGGGGCTGCAAGAGACCCAGTACTTC. This encodes CASSSTSGGLQETQYF. J is TRBJ2-5 and V is TRBV27; TRBD2 matches 12 bases. Germline CDR1 reads MNHEY; CDR2 reads SMNVEV (reference sequence). The junction had 5 bases not matched to a gene; V was cut back by 4 bases and J by 2 bases. This CDR3 comprises 16 residues.

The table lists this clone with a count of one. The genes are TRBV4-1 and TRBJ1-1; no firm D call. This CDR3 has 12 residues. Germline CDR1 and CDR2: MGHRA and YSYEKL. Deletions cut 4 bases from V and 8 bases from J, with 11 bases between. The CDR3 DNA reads TGCGCCAGCAGCCCAGGTTTTGGGGAAGCTTTCTTT. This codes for CASSPGFGEAFF.

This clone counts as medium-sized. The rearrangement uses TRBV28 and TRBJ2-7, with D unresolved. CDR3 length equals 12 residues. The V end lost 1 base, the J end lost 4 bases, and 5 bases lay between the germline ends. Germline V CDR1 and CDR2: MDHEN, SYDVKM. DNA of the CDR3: TGTGCCAGCAGTTTATATTGGTACGAGCAGTACTTC. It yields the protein CASSLYWYEQYF.

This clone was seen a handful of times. The DNA for the CDR3 is TGTGCCAGCACCCCCCTCCGGCTGGCGACAGATACGCAGTATTTT. It encodes CASTPLRLATDTQYF. V usage is TRBV9 and J usage is TRBJ2-3; D is ambiguous. This CDR3 contains 15 residues. The V gene lost 6 bases and the J gene lost 3 bases, with 17 bases spanning the gap. From germline, CDR1 is SGDLS and CDR2 YYNGEE.

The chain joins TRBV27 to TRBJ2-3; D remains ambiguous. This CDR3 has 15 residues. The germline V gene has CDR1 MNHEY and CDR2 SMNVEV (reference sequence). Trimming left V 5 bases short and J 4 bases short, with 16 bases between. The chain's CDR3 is CASSALFRISDTQYF. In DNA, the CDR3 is TGTGCCAGCAGTGCCCTGTTCAGGATCTCAGATACGCAGTATTTT.

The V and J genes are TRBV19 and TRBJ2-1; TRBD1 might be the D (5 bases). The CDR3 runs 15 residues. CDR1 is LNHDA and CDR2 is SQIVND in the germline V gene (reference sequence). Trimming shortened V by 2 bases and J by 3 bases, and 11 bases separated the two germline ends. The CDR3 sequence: CASSITGSSYNEQFF. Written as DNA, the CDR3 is TGTGCCAGTAGTATAACAGGTAGCAGCTACAATGAGCAGTTCTTC.

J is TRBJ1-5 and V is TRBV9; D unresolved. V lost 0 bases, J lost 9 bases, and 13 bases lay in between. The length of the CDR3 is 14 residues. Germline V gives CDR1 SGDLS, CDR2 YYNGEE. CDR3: CASSVEGWGSPQHF. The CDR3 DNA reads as TGTGCCAGCAGCGTAGAGGGCTGGGGATCGCCCCAGCATTTT.

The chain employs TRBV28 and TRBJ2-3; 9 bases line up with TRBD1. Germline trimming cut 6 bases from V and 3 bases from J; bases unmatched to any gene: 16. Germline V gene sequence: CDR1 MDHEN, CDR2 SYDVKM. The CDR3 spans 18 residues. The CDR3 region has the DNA TGTGCCAGCAGGCCCCGGGTCGACAGGGGGGAGGGTACAGATACGCAGTATTTT. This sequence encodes CASRPRVDRGEGTDTQYF.

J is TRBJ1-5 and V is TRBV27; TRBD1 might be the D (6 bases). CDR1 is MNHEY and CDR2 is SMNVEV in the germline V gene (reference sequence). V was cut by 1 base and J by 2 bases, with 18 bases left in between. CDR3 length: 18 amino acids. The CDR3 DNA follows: TGTGCCAGCAGTTTATTTGGGGGGCTGGGTCTTCGCAATCAGCCCCAGCATTTT. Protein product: CASSLFGGLGLRNQPQHF.

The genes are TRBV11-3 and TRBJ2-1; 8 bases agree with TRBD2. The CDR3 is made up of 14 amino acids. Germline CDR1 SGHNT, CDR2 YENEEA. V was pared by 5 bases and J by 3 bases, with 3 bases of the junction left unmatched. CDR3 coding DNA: TGTGCCAGCAGCCCGAGCGGGAGCTACAATGAGCAGTTCTTC. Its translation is CASSPSGSYNEQFF.

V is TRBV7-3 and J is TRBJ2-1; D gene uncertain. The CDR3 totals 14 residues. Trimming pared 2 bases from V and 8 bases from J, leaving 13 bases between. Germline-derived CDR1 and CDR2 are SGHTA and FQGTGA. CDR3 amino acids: CASSLAVVVDEQFF. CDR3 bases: TGTGCCAGCAGCTTAGCTGTAGTAGTGGATGAGCAGTTCTTC. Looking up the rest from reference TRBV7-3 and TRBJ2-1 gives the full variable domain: GAGVSQTPSNKVTEKGKYVELRCDPISGHTALYWYRQSLGQGPEFLIYFQGTGAADDSGLPNDRFFAVRPEGSVSTLKIQRTERGDSAVYLCASSLAVVVDEQFFGPGTRLTVL.

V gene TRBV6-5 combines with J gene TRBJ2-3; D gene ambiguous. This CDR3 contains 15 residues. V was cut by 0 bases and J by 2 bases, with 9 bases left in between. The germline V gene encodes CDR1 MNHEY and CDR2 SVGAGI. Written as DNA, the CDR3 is TGTGCCAGCAGTTACTCCGATCTATACACAGATACGCAGTATTTT. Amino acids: CASSYSDLYTDTQYF.

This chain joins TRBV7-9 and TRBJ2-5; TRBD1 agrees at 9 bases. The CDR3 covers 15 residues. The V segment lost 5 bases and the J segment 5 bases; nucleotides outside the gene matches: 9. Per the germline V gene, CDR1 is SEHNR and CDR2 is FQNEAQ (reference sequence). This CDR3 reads CASSPRDRDYETQYF. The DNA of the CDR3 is TGTGCCAGCAGCCCCCGGGACAGGGATTACGAGACCCAGTACTTC.

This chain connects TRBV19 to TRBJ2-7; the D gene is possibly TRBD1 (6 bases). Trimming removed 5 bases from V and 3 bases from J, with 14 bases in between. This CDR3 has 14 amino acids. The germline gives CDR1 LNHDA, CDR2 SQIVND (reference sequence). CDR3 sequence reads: CASSLQGPIYEQYF. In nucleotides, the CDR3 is TGTGCCAGTAGTCTACAGGGCCCCATCTACGAGCAGTACTTC.

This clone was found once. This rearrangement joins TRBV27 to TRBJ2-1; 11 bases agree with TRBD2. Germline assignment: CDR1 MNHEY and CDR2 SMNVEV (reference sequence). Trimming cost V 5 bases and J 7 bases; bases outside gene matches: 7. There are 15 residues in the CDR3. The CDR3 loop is CASSLGTSGGNEQFF. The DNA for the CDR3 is TGTGCCAGCAGTCTGGGGACTAGCGGAGGGAATGAGCAGTTCTTC.

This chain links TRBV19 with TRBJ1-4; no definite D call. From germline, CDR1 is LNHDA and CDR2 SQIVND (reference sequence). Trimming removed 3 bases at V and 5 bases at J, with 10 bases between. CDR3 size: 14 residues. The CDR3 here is CASSIQTANEKLFF. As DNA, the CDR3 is TGTGCCAGTAGTATTCAGACGGCGAATGAAAAACTGTTTTTT.

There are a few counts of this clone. CDR3 coding DNA: TGTGCCAGCAGTGAAAAGGACACCGGGGAGCTGTTTTTT. This translates into CASSEKDTGELFF. The rearrangement links TRBV6-5 to TRBJ2-2; D gene unclear. Germline values: CDR1 MNHEY, CDR2 SVGAGI. CDR3 length equals 13 residues. V dropped 5 bases and J dropped 3 bases, with 7 bases sitting between them.

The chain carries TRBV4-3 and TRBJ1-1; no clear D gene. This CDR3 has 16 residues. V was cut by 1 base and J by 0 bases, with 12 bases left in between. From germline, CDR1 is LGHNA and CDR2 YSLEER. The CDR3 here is CASSQGANRLNTEAFF. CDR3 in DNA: TGCGCCAGCAGCCAAGGAGCAAATCGGTTGAACACTGAAGCTTTCTTT.

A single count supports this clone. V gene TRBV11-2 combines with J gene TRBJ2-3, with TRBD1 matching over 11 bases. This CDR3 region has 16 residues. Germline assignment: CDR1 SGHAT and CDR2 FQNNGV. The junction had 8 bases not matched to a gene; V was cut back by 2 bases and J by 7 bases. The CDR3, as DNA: TGTGCCAGCAGCTTAAACCGGGACAGGGGGTTTAATACGCAGTATTTT. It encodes CASSLNRDRGFNTQYF.

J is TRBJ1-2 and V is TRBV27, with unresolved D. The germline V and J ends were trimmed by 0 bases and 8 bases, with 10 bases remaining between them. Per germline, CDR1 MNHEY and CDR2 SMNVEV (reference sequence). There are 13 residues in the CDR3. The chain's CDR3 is CASSLSAVTGYTF. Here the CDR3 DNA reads TGTGCCAGCAGTTTATCGGCAGTGACGGGCTACACCTTC.

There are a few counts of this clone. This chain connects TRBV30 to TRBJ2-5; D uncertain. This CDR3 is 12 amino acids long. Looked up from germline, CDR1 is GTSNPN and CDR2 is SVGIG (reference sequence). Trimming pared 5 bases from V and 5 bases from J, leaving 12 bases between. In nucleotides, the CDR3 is TGTGCCTGGGGGGTCGTCGGGGAGACCCAGTACTTC. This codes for CAWGVVGETQYF.

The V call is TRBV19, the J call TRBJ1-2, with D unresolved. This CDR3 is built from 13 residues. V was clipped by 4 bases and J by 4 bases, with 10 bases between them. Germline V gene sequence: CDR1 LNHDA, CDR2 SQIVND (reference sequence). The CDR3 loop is CASSKSGLYGYTF. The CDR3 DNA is TGTGCCAGTAGTAAATCAGGCCTCTATGGCTACACCTTC.

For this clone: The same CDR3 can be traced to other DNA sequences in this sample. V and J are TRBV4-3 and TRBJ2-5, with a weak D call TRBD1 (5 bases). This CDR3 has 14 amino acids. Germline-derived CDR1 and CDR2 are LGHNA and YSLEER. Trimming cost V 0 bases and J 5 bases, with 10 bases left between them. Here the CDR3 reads CASSQDRSGETQYF. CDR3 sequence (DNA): TGCGCCAGCAGCCAAGATCGGTCAGGGGAGACCCAGTACTTC.

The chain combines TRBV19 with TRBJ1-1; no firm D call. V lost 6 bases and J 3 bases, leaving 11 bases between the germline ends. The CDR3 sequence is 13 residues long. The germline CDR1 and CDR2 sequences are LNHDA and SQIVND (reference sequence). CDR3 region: CASSRGPYTEAFF. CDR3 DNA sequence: TGTGCCAGTAGCCGTGGACCGTACACTGAAGCTTTCTTT.

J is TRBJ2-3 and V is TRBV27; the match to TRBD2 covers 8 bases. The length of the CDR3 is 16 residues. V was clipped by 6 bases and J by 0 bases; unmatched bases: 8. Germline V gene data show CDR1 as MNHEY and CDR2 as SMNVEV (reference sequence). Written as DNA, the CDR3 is TGTGCCAGCAGGATTAGCGGGGAGTCTAGCACAGATACGCAGTATTTT. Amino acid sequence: CASRISGESSTDTQYF.

CDR3 nucleotides: TGCGCCAGCAGCCAAACTTGGAGAGGGGATGAGCAGTTCTTC. This codes for CASSQTWRGDEQFF. The V call is TRBV4-1, the J call TRBJ2-1; D possibly uses TRBD1 or TRBD2 (5 bases each). Germline V gene data show CDR1 as MGHRA and CDR2 as YSYEKL. This CDR3 region has 14 residues. Deletions cut 2 bases from V and 8 bases from J, with 13 bases between.

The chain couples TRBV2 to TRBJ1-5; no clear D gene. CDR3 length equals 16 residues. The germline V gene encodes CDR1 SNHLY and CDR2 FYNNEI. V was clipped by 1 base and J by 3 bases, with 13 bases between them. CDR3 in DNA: TGTGCCAGCAGTGAAGTGGTAACAGTATCCAATCAGCCCCAGCATTTT. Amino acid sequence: CASSEVVTVSNQPQHF.